Sequencing of this T cell receptor (beta chain) was carried out in a study of T cell clones after liver transplantation. At the level of the study: Without induction therapy, subjects received standard immunosuppression until 12-24 months post-transplant. Tolerant meant at least one year fully off immunosuppression without liver enzymes above twice normal.

This CDR3 spans 17 amino acids. V was trimmed by 2 bases and J by 1 base, leaving 14 bases between them. Germline CDR1 SGHVS, CDR2 FNYEAQ. Generated by immunoSEQ multiplex PCR, the TCRdb table keeps only in-frame clones and is missing some. The table has 99,000 or so clones, approximately 78% seen once. CD3+CD4+ and CD3+CD8+ cells were FACS-sorted from thawed unstimulated PBMCs. Sequenced here: CD4+ T cells from blood, sampled before liver transplant. This rearrangement joins TRBV7-6 to TRBJ2-2; D possibly matches TRBD1 or TRBD2 (5 bases each). This sequence was found in a human donor who received a liver transplant. The DNA of the CDR3 is TGTGCCAGCAGCTTAATTGTGCGAGGGGAGAACACCGGGGAGCTGTTTTTT. This gives the protein CASSLIVRGENTGELFF.